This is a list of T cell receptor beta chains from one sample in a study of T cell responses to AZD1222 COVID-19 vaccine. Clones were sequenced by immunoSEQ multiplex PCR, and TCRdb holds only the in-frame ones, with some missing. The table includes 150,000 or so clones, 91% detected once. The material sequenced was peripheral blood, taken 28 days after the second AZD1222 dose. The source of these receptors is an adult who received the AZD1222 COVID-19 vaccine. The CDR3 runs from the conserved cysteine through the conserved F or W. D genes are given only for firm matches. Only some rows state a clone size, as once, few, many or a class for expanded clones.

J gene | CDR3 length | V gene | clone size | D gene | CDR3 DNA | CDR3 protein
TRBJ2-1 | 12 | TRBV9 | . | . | TGTGCCAGCAGCGAGGGTAGCGGTGAGCAGTTCTTC | CASSEGSGEQFF
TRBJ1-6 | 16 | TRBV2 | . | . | TGTGCCAGCAGTGAATCGGGTATCACCTATAATTCACCCCTCCACTTT | CASSESGITYNSPLHF
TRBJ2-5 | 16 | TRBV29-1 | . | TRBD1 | TGCAGCGTTGGGCCGACAGGGCAAGCGGTCCAAGAGACCCAGTACTTC | CSVGPTGQAVQETQYF
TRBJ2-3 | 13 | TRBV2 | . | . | TGTGCCAGCAGAAGAAGAAGCACAGATACGCAGTATTTT | CASRRRSTDTQYF
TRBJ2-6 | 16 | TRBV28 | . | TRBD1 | TGTGCCAGCAGTTTATCCGGACAGGGAAGGGCCAACGTCCTGACTTTC | CASSLSGQGRANVLTF
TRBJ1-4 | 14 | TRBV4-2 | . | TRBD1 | TGTGCCAGCAGCCTCCGGGACAGATATGAAAAACTGTTTTTT | CASSLRDRYEKLFF
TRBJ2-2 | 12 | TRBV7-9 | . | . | TGTGCCAGCAGCTTAGACACCGGGGAGCTGTTTTTT | CASSLDTGELFF
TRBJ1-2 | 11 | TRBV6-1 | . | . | TGTGCCAGCAGTGATAACCGGGGCTACACCTTC | CASSDNRGYTF
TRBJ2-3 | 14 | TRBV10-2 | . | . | TGCGCCAGCAGTGAGTTAGGCCTCACAGATACGCAGTATTTT | CASSELGLTDTQYF
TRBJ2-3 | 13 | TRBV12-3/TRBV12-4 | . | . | TGTGCCAGCGTCGCAATGGGCACAGATACGCAGTATTTT | CASVAMGTDTQYF
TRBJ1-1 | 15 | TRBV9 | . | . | TGTGCCAGCAGCGTAGCTCCAGGGCCGGGCACTGAAGCTTTCTTT | CASSVAPGPGTEAFF
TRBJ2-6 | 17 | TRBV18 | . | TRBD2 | TGTGCCAGCTCACATAGCGGGAGCGGGGCTGGGGCCAACGTCCTGACTTTC | CASSHSGSGAGANVLTF
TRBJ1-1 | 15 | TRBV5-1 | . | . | TGCGCCAGCAGCGACCCCCAGGGGATTAACACTGAAGCTTTCTTT | CASSDPQGINTEAFF
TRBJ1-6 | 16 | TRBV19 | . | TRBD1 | TGTGCCAGTAGACGGGACAGCGGAACCTATAATTCACCCCTCCACTTT | CASRRDSGTYNSPLHF
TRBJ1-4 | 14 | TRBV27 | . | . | TGTGCCAGCAGTTTATTGGGGGGCGGGGGAAAACTGTTTTTT | CASSLLGGGGKLFF
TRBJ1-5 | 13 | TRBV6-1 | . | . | TGTGCCAGCAGTGATCCAGGGGTTCAGCCCCAGCATTTT | CASSDPGVQPQHF
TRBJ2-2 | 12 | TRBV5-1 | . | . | TGCGCCAGCAGCGAGGGTCCCGGGGAGCTGTTTTTT | CASSEGPGELFF
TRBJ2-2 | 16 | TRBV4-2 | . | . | TGTGCCAGCAGCCAAGATTCTGAACTTAACACCGGGGAGCTGTTTTTT | CASSQDSELNTGELFF
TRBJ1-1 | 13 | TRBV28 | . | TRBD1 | TGTGCCAGCGAGAGGGGGCAGAACACTGAAGCTTTCTTT | CASERGQNTEAFF
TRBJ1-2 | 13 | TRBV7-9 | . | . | TGTGCCAGCAGCCACCGGGACGCCGATGGCTACACCTTC | CASSHRDADGYTF
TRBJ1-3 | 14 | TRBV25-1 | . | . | TGTGCCAGCAGTGAGTCGTACTCTGGAAACACCATATATTTT | CASSESYSGNTIYF
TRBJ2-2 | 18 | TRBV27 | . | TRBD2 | TGTGCCAGCAGTTTATCGATAGCGGGAGTTGCTAACACCGGGGAGCTGTTTTTT | CASSLSIAGVANTGELFF
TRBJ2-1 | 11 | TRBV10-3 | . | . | TGTGCCATCAGTGAGGCCGGGGGATTGTTCTTC | CAISEAGGLFF
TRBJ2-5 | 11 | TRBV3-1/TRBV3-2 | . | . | TGTGCCAGCAGCTTGGGAGAGACCCAGTACTTC | CASSLGETQYF
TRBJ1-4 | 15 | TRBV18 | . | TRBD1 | TGTGCCAGCTCACCAGAGACAGGGAGTTCGGAAAAACTGTTTTTT | CASSPETGSSEKLFF
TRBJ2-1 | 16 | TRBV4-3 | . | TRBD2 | TGCGCCAGCAGCCAAGAGTCTAGCGGCTCCTACAATGAGCAGTTCTTC | CASSQESSGSYNEQFF
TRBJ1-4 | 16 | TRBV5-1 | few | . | TGCGCCAGCAGCTTGCAAGGGGCGGGGGCTAATGAAAAACTGTTTTTT | CASSLQGAGANEKLFF
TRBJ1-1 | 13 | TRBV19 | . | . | TGTGCCAGTGATAGGCAGGGAATCACTGAAGCTTTCTTT | CASDRQGITEAFF
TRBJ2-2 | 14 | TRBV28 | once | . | TGTGCCAGCAGTTTGCCAGATAACACCGGGGAGCTGTTTTTT | CASSLPDNTGELFF
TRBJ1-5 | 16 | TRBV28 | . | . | TGTGCCAGCAGTTCCTCGGGGGGAAGTGGCAATCAGCCCCAGCATTTT | CASSSSGGSGNQPQHF
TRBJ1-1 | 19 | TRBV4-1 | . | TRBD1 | TGCGCCAGCAGCCAAGATATGGAGGGGGCGAACAGGGTGAACACTGAAGCTTTCTTT | CASSQDMEGANRVNTEAFF
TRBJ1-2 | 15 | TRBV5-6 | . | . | TGTGCCAGCAGCTTGTTTACGGGCGCTAACTATGGCTACACCTTC | CASSLFTGANYGYTF
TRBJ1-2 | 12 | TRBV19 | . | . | TGTGCCAGTAGTATGGCCGGGAATGGCTACACCTTC | CASSMAGNGYTF
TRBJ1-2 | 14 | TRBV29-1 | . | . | TGCAGCGTCCGTACAGGACGGTCTAACTATGGCTACACCTTC | CSVRTGRSNYGYTF
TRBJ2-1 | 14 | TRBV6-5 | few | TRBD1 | TGTGCCGGGCGAGGACAGGGGGGAGTCGGTGAGCAGTTCTTC | CAGRGQGGVGEQFF
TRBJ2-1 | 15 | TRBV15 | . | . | TGTGCCACCAGCAGAGGCCGGGGCGTCCACAATGAGCAGTTCTTC | CATSRGRGVHNEQFF
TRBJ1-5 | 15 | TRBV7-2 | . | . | TGTGCCAGCAGCTTAGCGGGCAGGGGCGGTCAGCCCCAGCATTTT | CASSLAGRGGQPQHF
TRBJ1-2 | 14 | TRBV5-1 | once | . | TGCGCCAGCGGCCACTCCCCAGATGATTTGGGCTACACCTTC | CASGHSPDDLGYTF
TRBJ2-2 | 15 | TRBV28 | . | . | TGTGCCAGCAGTTTAGGCGGGACGAACACCGGGGAGCTGTTTTTT | CASSLGGTNTGELFF
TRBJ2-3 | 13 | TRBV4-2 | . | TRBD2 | TGTGCCAGCAGCCAGATAGCGGGAGAGGATTGGTATTTT | CASSQIAGEDWYF
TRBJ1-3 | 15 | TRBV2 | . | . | TGTGCCAGCAGTCAGGGAATCCTCTCTGGAAACACCATATATTTT | CASSQGILSGNTIYF
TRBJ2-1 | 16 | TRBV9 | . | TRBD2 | TGTGCCAGCAGCGCCGGGGCGGGAGGGACCTACAATGAGCAGTTCTTC | CASSAGAGGTYNEQFF
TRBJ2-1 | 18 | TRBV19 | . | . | TGTGCCAGTAGTACGCGGGACATCGCGTTGGTATCCTACAATGAGCAGTTCTTC | CASSTRDIALVSYNEQFF
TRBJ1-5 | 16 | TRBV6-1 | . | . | TGTGCCAGCAGTGAAAAGGTCGGACAAGGCAATCAGCCCCAGCATTTT | CASSEKVGQGNQPQHF
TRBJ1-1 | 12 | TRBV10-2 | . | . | TGCGCCAGCAGTGTTTCTGACACTGAAGCTTTCTTT | CASSVSDTEAFF
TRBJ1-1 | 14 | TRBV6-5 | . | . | TGTGCCAGCACCCCGGGGGGAGAGAACACTGAAGCTTTCTTT | CASTPGGENTEAFF
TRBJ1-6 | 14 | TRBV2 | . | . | TGTGCCAGCAGTGATCAGGGTTTCGGTTCACCCCTCCACTTT | CASSDQGFGSPLHF
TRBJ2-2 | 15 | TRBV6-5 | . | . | TGTGCCACAGCCCGGGACACCTCTCACACCGGGGAGCTGTTTTTT | CATARDTSHTGELFF